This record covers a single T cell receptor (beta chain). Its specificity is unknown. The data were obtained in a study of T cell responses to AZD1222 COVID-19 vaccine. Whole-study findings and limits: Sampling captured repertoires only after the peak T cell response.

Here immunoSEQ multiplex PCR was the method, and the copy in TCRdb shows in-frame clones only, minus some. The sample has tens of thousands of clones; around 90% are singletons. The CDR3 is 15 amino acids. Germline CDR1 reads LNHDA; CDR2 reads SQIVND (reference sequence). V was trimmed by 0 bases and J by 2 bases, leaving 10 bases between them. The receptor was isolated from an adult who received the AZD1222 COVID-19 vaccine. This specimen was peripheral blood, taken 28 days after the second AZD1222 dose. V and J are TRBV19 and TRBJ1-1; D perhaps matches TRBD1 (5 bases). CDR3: CASSIDWDGNTEAFF. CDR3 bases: TGTGCCAGTAGTATAGATTGGGACGGAAACACTGAAGCTTTCTTT.